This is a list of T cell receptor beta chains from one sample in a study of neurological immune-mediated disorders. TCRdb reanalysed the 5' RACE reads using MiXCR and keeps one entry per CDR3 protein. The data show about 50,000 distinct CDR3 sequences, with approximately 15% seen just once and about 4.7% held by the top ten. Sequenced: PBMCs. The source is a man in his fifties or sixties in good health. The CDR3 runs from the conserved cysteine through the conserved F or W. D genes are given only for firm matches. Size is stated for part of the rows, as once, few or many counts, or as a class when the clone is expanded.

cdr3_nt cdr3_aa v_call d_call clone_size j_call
TGTGCCAGCAGTGTGGTAGCGGGAGATGGGGCAGATACGCAGTATTTT CASSVVAGDGADTQYF TRBV6-1 TRBD2 NA TRBJ2-3
TGCGCCAGCAGCTTGGGACTAGCGGGAGGGCCTGAGGATACGCAGTATTTT CASSLGLAGGPEDTQYF TRBV5-1 TRBD2 many TRBJ2-3
TGTGCCAGCAGCCCCTCAAACAGGGGCCTAGCCAAAAACATTCAGTACTTC CASSPSNRGLAKNIQYF TRBV7-8 TRBD1 many TRBJ2-4
TGTGCCAGCAGCTTGGGGGCGGGAGCGGCAGATACGCAGTATTTT CASSLGAGAADTQYF TRBV5-6 TRBD2 many TRBJ2-3
TGTGCCAGCAGCCGTAGCGGGAGGAACACCGGGGAGCTGTTTTTT CASSRSGRNTGELFF TRBV7-2 TRBD2 many TRBJ2-2
TGTGCCAGCAGCCAACCGGGACTAGCGGTTTACAATGAGCAGTTCTTC CASSQPGLAVYNEQFF TRBV14 TRBD2 NA TRBJ2-1
TGTGCCAGCAGGACAGGGGGCGCCGGCTACGAGCAGTACTTC CASRTGGAGYEQYF TRBV28 TRBD1 many TRBJ2-7
TGTGCCAGCAGCTTAAGGGCCACCAGCTCCTACAATGAGCAGTTCTTC CASSLRATSSYNEQFF TRBV7-8 NA many TRBJ2-1
TGTGCCAGCAGTTCTACCCCCGGGACTAGCGGGAGGCGAGGGACCGGGGAGCTGTTTTTT CASSSTPGTSGRRGTGELFF TRBV12-3/TRBV12-4 TRBD2 many TRBJ2-2
TGTGCCAGCAGCCCTACCCCGGGACAGGCTTACTACGAGCAGTACTTC CASSPTPGQAYYEQYF TRBV7-8 TRBD1 many TRBJ2-7
TGTGCCAGCAGTGCAGGGATTATGGAAGAGACCCAGTACTTC CASSAGIMEETQYF TRBV12-3/TRBV12-4 NA many TRBJ2-5